These 9 T cell receptor beta chains came from one sample sequenced in a study of CXCR3-negative and CXCR3-positive naive CD8 T cells. The libraries of TRB cDNA were prepared using 5' RACE with UMI labels. Following a re-call of the 5' RACE reads, TCRdb has one entry per CDR3 protein and lacks DNA. In all, the sample yields about 43,000 distinct CDR3 sequences. Input material: memory CD8+ T cells from blood. These TCRs come from a human donor in good health. Some clones in this sample may be carry-over from other donors' samples.

This chain connects TRBV6-5 to TRBJ2-1. The CDR3 is made up of 12 amino acids. Germline values: CDR1 MNHEY, CDR2 SVGAGI. The CDR3 is CASSYGRNEQFF.

This chain joins TRBV3-1 and TRBJ2-3. This CDR3 comprises 13 residues. CDR1 and CDR2 (germline): LGHDT, YNNKEL (reference sequence). The CDR3 loop reads CASSPESTDTQYF.

The chain couples TRBV5-1 to TRBJ2-1. The V gene's germline CDR1 is SGHRS and CDR2 YFSETQ. This CDR3 is 11 amino acids long. Here the CDR3 reads CASSADDEQFF. Combining the CDR3 with reference TRBV5-1 and TRBJ2-1 gives the whole variable domain KAGVTQTPRYLIKTRGQQVTLSCSPISGHRSVSWYQQTPGQGLQFLFEYFSETQRNKGNFPGRFSGRQFSNSRSEMNVSTLELGDSALYLCASSADDEQFFGPGTRLTVL.

V gene TRBV7-6 combines with J gene TRBJ2-1; absent DNA, TCRdb's TRBD2 call cannot be checked. The germline V gene has CDR1 SGHVS and CDR2 FNYEAQ. CDR3 length: 17 amino acids. CDR3 sequence reads: CASSLAAGQSSYNEQFF. Full variable domain (remainder filled in from reference TRBV7-6 and TRBJ2-1): GAGVSQSPRYKVTKRGQDVALRCDPISGHVSLYWYRQALGQGPEFLTYFNYEAQQDKSGLPNDRFSAERPEGSISTLTIQRTEQRDSAMYRCASSLAAGQSSYNEQFFGPGTRLTVL.

The J gene is TRBJ2-7, the V gene TRBV12-3 or TRBV12-4; the D call from TCRdb, TRBD1, cannot be confirmed without DNA. The CDR3 covers 11 residues. The CDR3 loop reads CASSPGTEQYF.

The rearrangement uses TRBV14 and TRBJ2-1. CDR1 is SGHDN, CDR2 FVKESK, per germline. The CDR3 is 12 amino acids. The CDR3 is CASSRHGDEQFF.

This chain links TRBV3-1 with TRBJ2-7; TCRdb's D call, TRBD1, is unchecked because there is no DNA. The CDR3 consists of 12 residues. Germline V gene data show CDR1 as LGHDT and CDR2 as YNNKEL (reference sequence). The CDR3 loop is CASIGQGSEQYF.

V is TRBV7-8 and J is TRBJ2-3. The CDR3 extends over 11 amino acids. Per germline, CDR1 SGHVS and CDR2 FQNEAQ. The CDR3 sequence is CASLFTDTQYF.

The chain joins TRBV29-1 to TRBJ1-1; the D call from TCRdb, TRBD1, cannot be confirmed without DNA. From germline, CDR1 is SQVTM and CDR2 ANQGSEA. The length of the CDR3 is 13 residues. CDR3: CSVEKGGYTEAFF. Full variable domain (missing parts from reference TRBV29-1 and TRBJ1-1): SAVISQKPSRDICQRGTSLTIQCQVDSQVTMMFWYRQQPGQSLTLIATANQGSEATYESGFVIDKFPISRPNLTFSTLTVSNMSPEDSSIYLCSVEKGGYTEAFFGQGTRLTVV.